This passage covers 15 T cell receptor beta chains from one sample sequenced in a study of blood T cells in healthy people across ages. A second PCR, run for roughly 7 to 12 cycles, used a sample-barcoded 5' primer plus a J-beta primer mix. MiXCR, run by TCRdb on the 5' RACE reads, gives a single entry per CDR3 protein. The sample holds about 900,000 distinct CDR3 sequences; roughly 43% are singletons and the top ten take around an eighth. The sample was blood. These receptors were collected from a man aged 25-45 years in good health.

J is TRBJ1-6 and V is TRBV20-1; TRBD1 is a possible D gene (5 bases). The CDR3 covers 14 residues. With 4 bases removed from V and 9 bases from J, the gap between germline ends came to 16 bases. Germline assignment: CDR1 DFQATT and CDR2 SNEGSKA (reference sequence). The CDR3 coding sequence is TGCAGTGCTAACCAGGTGTCTGACAGTTCACCCCTCCACTTT. Encoded protein: CSANQVSDSSPLHF.

As regards this clonotype: A clone one base away is much larger, so this may be a read error. V is TRBV28 and J is TRBJ2-5; 8 nucleotides align to TRBD2. The DNA end is a closer match to TRBJ2-7, so the J assignment may be wrong. Germline V lookup: CDR1 MDHEN, CDR2 SYDVKM. The CDR3 has 15 residues. The CDR3 DNA is TGTGCCAGCAGTCCACCGCCGGGAGGGAACTACGAGCAGTACTTC. Residues: CASSPPPGGNYEQYF.

This clonotype showed up just a few times. This chain uses TRBV5-1 with TRBJ2-7; unclear D gene. V was shortened by 4 bases and J by 4 bases, with 12 bases between the two germline ends. CDR3 length: 13 amino acids. Germline V gives CDR1 SGHRS, CDR2 YFSETQ. The CDR3 reads CASSADQAYEQYF. In DNA form, the CDR3 reads TGCGCCAGCAGCGCGGACCAAGCATACGAGCAGTACTTC.

The chain joins TRBV29-1 to TRBJ2-1; a weak D match, TRBD2 (5 bases). CDR1 and CDR2 from the germline V gene are SQVTM and ANQGSEA. V was trimmed by 4 bases and J by 6 bases, leaving 10 bases between them. The CDR3 runs 12 residues. Here the CDR3 reads CSVGWTVNEQFF. CDR3 in DNA: TGCAGCGTTGGATGGACTGTCAATGAGCAGTTCTTC.

CDR3 bases: TGCAGTGCTACCGAGCGGGGGGGAGTAACAGATACGCAGTATTTT. It translates to CSATERGGVTDTQYF. V and J are TRBV20-1 and TRBJ2-3, with TRBD2 matching over 10 bases. Germline V CDR1 and CDR2: DFQATT, SNEGSKA (reference sequence). Trimming cost V 4 bases and J 3 bases; bases outside gene matches: 7. The CDR3 runs 15 residues.

J is TRBJ1-2 and V is TRBV11-2, with TRBD1 identical over 9 bases. Looked up from germline, CDR1 is SGHAT and CDR2 is FQNNGV. The CDR3 is made up of 13 amino acids. J was trimmed by 10 bases and V by 5 bases; bases with no gene match: 8. As DNA, the CDR3 is TGTGCCAGCAGCGCAGGACAGGGGCAGCACTACACCTTC. It translates to CASSAGQGQHYTF.

This chain links TRBV7-9 with TRBJ2-2; no reliable D call. The CDR3 is 12 residues long. Germline assignment: CDR1 SEHNR and CDR2 FQNEAQ (reference sequence). The V end was cut by 7 bases, the J end by 3 bases, with 6 bases between. In nucleotides, the CDR3 is TGTGCCAGCATCGAAGACACCGGGGAGCTGTTTTTT. Translating gives CASIEDTGELFF.

Notes on this clonotype: A read error is possible here, since a much larger clone lies one base away. The chain joins TRBV4-2 to TRBJ2-7; 9 nucleotides align to TRBD2. The CDR3 is 16 residues long. Germline assignment: CDR1 LGHNA and CDR2 YNFKEQ. The chain's CDR3 is CASCQVSLAGRYEQYF. The CDR3 DNA reads as TGTGCCAGCTGCCAAGTGAGTCTAGCGGGGCGCTACGAGCAGTACTTC.

This clonotype appeared a single time. The chain carries TRBV6-2 or TRBV6-3 and TRBJ1-2, with D possibly matching TRBD1 (5 bases). Trimming took 2 bases from V and 5 from J, leaving 12 bases between them. Germline V gene data show CDR1 as MNHEY and CDR2 as SVGEGT. The CDR3 spans 14 residues. DNA of the CDR3: TGTGCCAGCAGTTACGACAGCCTGGGTTATGGCTACACCTTC. It specifies CASSYDSLGYGYTF.

The V call is TRBV29-1, the J call TRBJ2-2, with 8 bases lining up with TRBD2. V lost 7 bases to trimming and J lost 3 bases; unmatched junction nucleotides: 10. The V gene's germline CDR1 is SQVTM and CDR2 ANQGSEA. The CDR3 runs 15 residues. The DNA of the CDR3 is TGCAGCGGGAGATTTCGGGGGGGGCACACCGGGGAGCTGTTTTTT. Protein product: CSGRFRGGHTGELFF.

The chain carries TRBV7-9 and TRBJ2-1; D remains ambiguous. The CDR3 runs 15 residues. CDR1 is SEHNR, CDR2 FQNEAQ, per germline (reference sequence). V dropped 5 bases and J dropped 6 bases, with 17 bases sitting between them. CDR3 in amino acids: CASSPLWPRVNEQFF. In DNA, the CDR3 is TGTGCCAGCAGCCCCCTCTGGCCTCGGGTCAATGAGCAGTTCTTC.

This chain joins TRBV7-2 and TRBJ1-1; D remains ambiguous. The germline CDR1 and CDR2 sequences are SGHTA and FQGNSA. There are 14 residues in the CDR3. V dropped 2 bases and J dropped 0 bases, with 7 bases sitting between them. Here the CDR3 reads CASSLYPVNTEAFF. The CDR3 DNA follows: TGTGCCAGCAGCTTATACCCAGTGAACACTGAAGCTTTCTTT.

This clonotype was detected only a few times. The chain joins TRBV6-2 or TRBV6-3 to TRBJ2-1, with TRBD1 identical over 7 bases. J lost 2 bases, V lost 2 bases, and 3 bases had no gene match. The germline CDR1 and CDR2 sequences are MNHEY and SVGEGT. The CDR3 contains 15 residues. The chain's CDR3 is CASSYPDRAYNEQFF. CDR3 bases: TGTGCCAGCAGTTACCCAGACAGGGCCTACAATGAGCAGTTCTTC.

This clonotype appeared many times. The V call is TRBV7-2, the J call TRBJ2-3; 8 positions match TRBD2. CDR1 and CDR2 from the germline V gene are SGHTA and FQGNSA. The CDR3 spans 17 residues. J lost 2 bases, V lost 6 bases, and 13 bases had no gene match. The CDR3 nucleotides are TGTGCCAGCAGGCGCGATTATAGCGGGGCGTACACAGATACGCAGTATTTT. Amino acid sequence: CASRRDYSGAYTDTQYF.

This clonotype has more than one count but fewer than ten. V and J are TRBV5-8 and TRBJ2-3; no definite D call. Looked up from germline, CDR1 is SGHTS and CDR2 is YDEGEE. The CDR3 is 13 amino acids. V was cut by 0 bases and J by 13 bases, with 15 bases left in between. The CDR3 here is CASSLGERRWEYF. CDR3 bases: TGTGCCAGCAGCTTGGGTGAGAGGAGATGGGAGTATTTT.